The clone carrying this T cell receptor (beta chain) has ten or more counts. What it binds is not known. The sample originates from a study of response to subunit inactivated influenza vaccine. TCRdb re-derived calls from the RT-PCR reads in MiXCR, one entry per CDR3 protein. Among about 650,000 distinct CDR3 sequences listed, approximately 14% were seen once. The V gene lost 0 bases and the J gene lost 4 bases, with 16 bases spanning the gap. Germline loops: CDR1 SGHAT, CDR2 FQNNGV. The CDR3 is made up of 16 amino acids. The study's findings and limits: Authors suggested that a seasonal influenza vaccination recruits few new T cells each time.

The sample was PBMCs from blood, taken 12 days after vaccination. The genes are TRBV11-2 and TRBJ2-7, with D uncertain. This sequence originates from a man aged 50-60 years who received an inactivated influenza vaccine. CDR3: CASSLERTPSPYEQYF. The CDR3, as DNA: TGTGCCAGCAGCTTAGAACGTACACCCTCCCCTTACGAGCAGTACTTC.